These 6 T cell receptor beta chains were all obtained from the same sample, sequenced in a study of T cell clones after liver transplantation. Sequencing was performed with immunoSEQ multiplex PCR; in TCRdb, only in-frame clones are kept and a portion is missing. The table lists 65,000 to 80,000 clones, around four fifths of them singletons. Sequencing was performed on CD4+ T cells from blood, taken at the 22-month timepoint. The receptors shown here come from a human patient who received a liver transplant. T cells may partly derive from the graft donor.

The V call is TRBV6-1, the J call TRBJ2-7; D remains ambiguous. The CDR3 contains 12 residues. Trimming left V 1 base short and J 4 bases short, with 5 bases between. Germline V gene sequence: CDR1 MNHNS, CDR2 SASEGT. The CDR3 reads CASSEGAYEQYF. The CDR3 nucleotides read TGTGCCAGCAGTGAAGGGGCTTACGAGCAGTACTTC.

The chain joins TRBV4-3 to TRBJ2-5; possibly TRBD2 for D (6 bases). CDR3 length: 15 amino acids. Germline V gives CDR1 LGHNA, CDR2 YSLEER. Trimming stripped 0 bases from V and 5 bases from J, with 13 bases between. The CDR3 DNA sequence: TGCGCCAGCAGCCAAGATGGAGGGTTTCAGGAGACCCAGTACTTC. It codes for CASSQDGGFQETQYF.

The rearrangement uses TRBV19 and TRBJ1-2; 8 bases are a match to TRBD1. V lost 4 bases, J lost 4 bases, and 8 bases stayed unmatched. CDR3 length: 15 amino acids. Germline V gene data show CDR1 as LNHDA and CDR2 as SQIVND (reference sequence). The CDR3 DNA is TGTGCCAGTAGTACCGGGGGACAGGCCATCTATGGCTACACCTTC. Amino acid sequence: CASSTGGQAIYGYTF.

The rearrangement uses TRBV18 and TRBJ1-4, with no clear D. This CDR3 region has 16 residues. V lost 6 bases and J 7 bases, leaving 21 bases between the germline ends. Germline values: CDR1 KGHSH, CDR2 LQKENI. CDR3 nucleotide sequence: TGTGCCAGCTCGCCGACGGCCCAGGCAGGAGGTGAAAAACTGTTTTTT. This translates into CASSPTAQAGGEKLFF.

V usage is TRBV29-1 and J usage is TRBJ1-2; D may be TRBD1 (5 bases). The CDR3 length is 14 residues. Trimming took 1 base from V and 2 from J, leaving 11 bases between them. The germline V gene encodes CDR1 SQVTM and CDR2 ANQGSEA. The DNA for the CDR3 is TGCAGCGTTGAAGGGCGGGGACCGAACTATGGCTACACCTTC. The encoded protein is CSVEGRGPNYGYTF. The full variable domain, in which reference TRBV29-1 and TRBJ1-2 provide the parts outside the CDR3, is SAVISQKPSRDICQRGTSLTIQCQVDSQVTMMFWYRQQPGQSLTLIATANQGSEATYESGFVIDKFPISRPNLTFSTLTVSNMSPEDSSIYLCSVEGRGPNYGYTFGSGTRLTVV.

The chain joins TRBV28 to TRBJ2-1; 14 bases line up with TRBD2. This CDR3 comprises 14 residues. V lost 6 bases, J lost 9 bases, and 4 bases stayed unmatched. Germline CDR1 is MDHEN and CDR2 is SYDVKM. The CDR3 region is CASRRLAGGFEQFF. In nucleotides, the CDR3 is TGTGCCAGCAGACGACTAGCGGGAGGGTTTGAGCAGTTCTTC.